This is a list of T cell receptor beta chains from one sample in a study of cytomegalovirus exposure and HLA in healthy donors. The assay was immunoSEQ multiplex PCR, and TCRdb's table has in-frame clones only and misses some. Of hundreds of thousands of clones in the sample, approximately 83% were seen once. The sequenced sample consisted of PBMCs. The receptors originated from a woman aged 25 to 39 in good health and CMV-seropositive. Both conserved end residues are part of each CDR3. D genes are given only for firm matches. Expanded clones get a size class; other rows say once, few or many, or leave the size out.

d_gene	j_gene	abundance	v_gene	CDR3nt	CDR3aa
TRBD1	TRBJ1-2	NA	TRBV5-1	TGCGCCAGCAGCTTGCTGACAGGGGGCGTTGATGGCTACACCTTC	CASSLLTGGVDGYTF
TRBD2	TRBJ2-1	NA	TRBV7-2	TGTGCCAGCAGCAAAGGGACTAGCGGGATCACCTACAATGAGCAGTTCTTC	CASSKGTSGITYNEQFF
NA	TRBJ2-7	NA	TRBV11-2	TGTGCCAGCAGCCGAGTGATCTTTTACGAGCAGTACTTC	CASSRVIFYEQYF
TRBD2	TRBJ2-7	NA	TRBV19	TGTGCCAGTAGTATTCGGGCGGGAGCGTATCCTAACGAGCAGTACTTC	CASSIRAGAYPNEQYF
TRBD2	TRBJ2-7	NA	TRBV5-1	TGCGCCAGCAGACAGGGACTAGCGGGAAGCTACGAGCAGTACTTC	CASRQGLAGSYEQYF
NA	TRBJ2-5	NA	TRBV7-7	TGTGCTAGCAGCAGGGGGGGGTACCAAGAGACCCAGTACTTC	CASSRGGYQETQYF
NA	TRBJ1-3	NA	TRBV7-2	TGTGCCAGCAGCACCCGAGGGCCGGACACCATATATTTT	CASSTRGPDTIYF
NA	TRBJ2-7	once	TRBV21-1	TGTGCCAGCAGCAAAGAAGAACAGAACTACGAGCAGTACTTC	CASSKEEQNYEQYF
NA	TRBJ1-1	NA	TRBV11-2	TGTGCCAGAGAGGGGGACGCGACTGAAGCTTTCTTT	CAREGDATEAFF
NA	TRBJ1-3	NA	TRBV11-2	TGTGCCAGCAGCTTTAGTGGAAACACCATATATTTT	CASSFSGNTIYF
TRBD1	TRBJ1-4	NA	TRBV28	TGTGCCAGCATCGACAGGGCAAATGAAAAACTGTTTTTT	CASIDRANEKLFF
TRBD1	TRBJ2-3	NA	TRBV27	TGTGCCAGCAGTTTATCGCAGGGGGCAGGGACAGATACGCAGTATTTT	CASSLSQGAGTDTQYF
TRBD1	TRBJ2-3	NA	TRBV6-4	TGTGCCAGCAGTGAATTACAGGGGATCCAGTATTTT	CASSELQGIQYF
TRBD2	TRBJ2-1	NA	TRBV5-1	TGCGCCAGCAGACGCGGGCCTAGCGGGAATATCAACTACAATGAGCAGTTCTTC	CASRRGPSGNINYNEQFF
TRBD1	TRBJ1-4	NA	TRBV18	TGTGCCAGCTCACCACCTGACAGGGCAGGAACTAATGAAAAACTGTTTTTT	CASSPPDRAGTNEKLFF
TRBD2	TRBJ2-1	NA	TRBV19	TGTGCCAGTAGCAGGTATAGCGGGAGCTATGAGCAGTTCTTC	CASSRYSGSYEQFF
TRBD1	TRBJ2-4	NA	TRBV15	TGTGCCACCGTACCGGGACAGGGGGTTCAGACCAAAAACATTCAGTACTTC	CATVPGQGVQTKNIQYF
TRBD1	TRBJ1-2	NA	TRBV19	TGTGCCAGCCATTCATTACGACAGGGCATTGAGGGCTACACCTTC	CASHSLRQGIEGYTF
TRBD1	TRBJ2-3	NA	TRBV5-1	TGCGCCAGCAGCGACACAGGGGGAGATACGCAGTATTTT	CASSDTGGDTQYF
NA	TRBJ2-3	NA	TRBV5-6	TGTGCCAGCAGCCCGCAGGGCACAGATACGCAGTATTTT	CASSPQGTDTQYF
NA	TRBJ2-1	NA	TRBV9	TGTGCCAGCAGCGTATGGGGAGACAACTACAATGAGCAGTTCTTC	CASSVWGDNYNEQFF
TRBD1	TRBJ1-5	NA	TRBV28	TGTGCCAGCAGTCCCGGACAGGGGGATCAGCCCCAGCATTTT	CASSPGQGDQPQHF
TRBD2	TRBJ2-1	NA	TRBV18	TGTGCCAGCTCACCCTTAGCGGGTTTCGACAATGAGCAGTTCTTC	CASSPLAGFDNEQFF
NA	TRBJ2-3	NA	TRBV6-5	TGTGCCAGCAGTTACAAGGGGATCACCACAGATACGCAGTATTTT	CASSYKGITTDTQYF
NA	TRBJ2-2	NA	TRBV19	TGTGCCAGTAGTACCATTTCGGGATCTGCCGGGGAGCTGTTTTTT	CASSTISGSAGELFF
NA	TRBJ1-2	NA	TRBV7-2	TGTGCCAGCAGCTCTGACTTGAAAGGCTACACCTTC	CASSSDLKGYTF
NA	TRBJ2-1	NA	TRBV5-1	TGCGCCAGCAGCTTGGATATCTCCTACAATGAGCAGTTCTTC	CASSLDISYNEQFF
NA	TRBJ2-7	NA	TRBV19	TGTGCCAGTAGTATAGAGACAGCCCAAACCCACTCCTACGAGCAGTACTTC	CASSIETAQTHSYEQYF
TRBD1	TRBJ1-2	NA	TRBV5-1	TGCGCCAGCAGCTTGGTAACAACAGGGGGCGTTGGCTACACCTTC	CASSLVTTGGVGYTF
NA	TRBJ1-2	NA	TRBV28	TGTGCCAGCAGTTTAGGGTTGCCCAGGGTTTATGGCTACACCTTC	CASSLGLPRVYGYTF
NA	TRBJ2-2	NA	TRBV11-2	TGTGCCAGCAGCTTCGGATCTACAGGGCACTCGAACACCGGGGAGCTGTTTTTT	CASSFGSTGHSNTGELFF
TRBD2	TRBJ2-1	NA	TRBV6-6	TGTGCCAGCAGCCACAATGTCCCTAGCGGTAACAATGAGCAGTTCTTC	CASSHNVPSGNNEQFF
TRBD1	TRBJ2-7	NA	TRBV27	TGTGCCAGCAGGCCCCTGGGACAGGGCGGATACGAGCAGTACTTC	CASRPLGQGGYEQYF
NA	TRBJ1-4	NA	TRBV28	TGTGCCAGCAGTTTCAATACAGGGACTAATGAAAAACTGTTTTTT	CASSFNTGTNEKLFF
TRBD2	TRBJ2-1	NA	TRBV28	TGTGCCAGCAGTGGGACTAGCGGAAGCTCCTACAATGAGCAGTTCTTC	CASSGTSGSSYNEQFF
TRBD1	TRBJ1-1	NA	TRBV7-2	TGTGCCAGCAGCTTAGTGGGGACAGGGAACACTGAAGCTTTCTTT	CASSLVGTGNTEAFF
TRBD2	TRBJ2-7	NA	TRBV11-3	TGTGCCAGCAGCCTGGTGGGGGGGAGGGCCGGGTCAGGAGTCTACGAGCAGTACTTC	CASSLVGGRAGSGVYEQYF
NA	TRBJ1-1	NA	TRBV10-1	TGCGCCAGCAGTTCATCATCAGGGCTGAACACTGAAGCTTTCTTT	CASSSSSGLNTEAFF
NA	TRBJ2-3	NA	TRBV29-1	TGCAGCGATTGGCGGGTTAGAGATAACCTCCACTATACAGATACGCAGTATTTT	CSDWRVRDNLHYTDTQYF
NA	TRBJ2-2	NA	TRBV11-2	TGTGCCAGCAGCTTAGGGGCCGGGAATGGCGGGGAGCTGTTTTTT	CASSLGAGNGGELFF
NA	TRBJ2-3	NA	TRBV20-1	TGCAGTGGCGAGGGATATACGCAGTATTTT	CSGEGYTQYF
NA	TRBJ1-4	NA	TRBV2	TGTGCCAGCAGTGTTGAGGATTGGAAACTGTTTTTT	CASSVEDWKLFF
NA	TRBJ1-4	NA	TRBV27	TGTGCCAGCAGTGTCCTGGGGGAGGCTAATGAAAAACTGTTTTTT	CASSVLGEANEKLFF
NA	TRBJ2-7	NA	TRBV6-6	TGTGCCAGCAGTTACTCAGACATAAGACTATACGAGCAGTACTTC	CASSYSDIRLYEQYF
TRBD1	TRBJ1-2	NA	TRBV6-5	TGTGCCAGCAGTTCCCTCGTCGGGACAGGGCACTATGGCTACACCTTC	CASSSLVGTGHYGYTF
NA	TRBJ2-7	NA	TRBV5-1	TGCGCCAGCAGCTACAGGACGGATTCCTACGAGCAGTACTTC	CASSYRTDSYEQYF
TRBD2	TRBJ2-7	NA	TRBV4-2	TGTGCCAGCAGCCCCCTAGCGGGGGCCTACGAGCAGTACTTC	CASSPLAGAYEQYF
TRBD2	TRBJ2-1	NA	TRBV29-1	TGCAGCGTCGTGGGACTAGCGGATTACAATGAGCAGTTCTTC	CSVVGLADYNEQFF
TRBD1	TRBJ2-1	NA	TRBV27	TGTGCCAGCAGCCCCCCCCCGGACAGGGTACATGAGCAGTTCTTC	CASSPPPDRVHEQFF
TRBD2	TRBJ2-1	NA	TRBV9	TGTGCCAGCAGCGCAGTATTCGGACTAGCGGGAGCTAATGAGCAGTTCTTC	CASSAVFGLAGANEQFF
TRBD2	TRBJ2-1	NA	TRBV10-2	TGCGCCAGCAGTGATCCGGGACTAGGTATGAATGAGCAGTTCTTC	CASSDPGLGMNEQFF